This TCR beta chain stems from a study of cytomegalovirus exposure and HLA in healthy donors. The primer mix had 60 Vbeta and 13 Jbeta primers. Some clones are missing from TCRdb's copy, which holds only in-frame ones; the method was immunoSEQ multiplex PCR. This table holds approximately 150,000 clones, 75% found once. On this clone: Antigen: not known.

The study's findings and limits: What a later analysis showed was that several of the most significant clusters appeared linked to common viral pathogens. A cluster of highly shared sequence variants was likely a sequencing artifact. Most subjects had HLA-A and HLA-B alleles reportedly predicted accurately by TCR beta sequences.

V lost 2 bases, J lost 13 bases, and 9 bases lay in between. CDR1 and CDR2 (germline): SEHNR, FQNEAQ (reference sequence). The CDR3 runs to 11 residues. The origin of this receptor is a man between 18 and 29 years old in good health and CMV-seropositive. The source material was PBMCs. The chain joins TRBV7-9 to TRBJ2-1; D is ambiguous. CDR3 sequence: CASSLQNLQFF. The CDR3 nucleotides are TGTGCCAGCAGCTTACAGAACCTTCAGTTCTTC.